These 3 T cell receptor beta chains were all obtained from the same sample, sequenced in a study of post-analysis software for immune sequencing data. For these receptors, no antigen is known. General observations from the study: Five or six TRBV segments, TRBV5-6, TRBV5-1 and TRBV20-1 among them, were found more frequent in patients than controls.

The authors incorporated unique molecular identifiers into the TCR beta cDNA libraries. TCRdb called the PCR reads again in MiXCR, with one record for every CDR3 protein. The sample lists 650,000 to 850,000 distinct CDR3 sequences, around 53% occurring once. Sequenced material: blood. The receptor source for this set is a girl between 10 and 17 years old with multiple sclerosis.

The rearrangement uses TRBV28 and TRBJ1-2; a possible D gene is TRBD1 (6 bases). Germline V gene data show CDR1 as MDHEN and CDR2 as SYDVKM. This CDR3 spans 12 amino acids. The V and J ends lost 5 bases and 6 bases respectively, with 10 bases between them. CDR3 in amino acids: CASSARGHGYTF. The DNA for the CDR3 is TGTGCCAGCAGTGCCAGGGGACATGGCTACACCTTC.

The chain is built from TRBV5-1 and TRBJ2-1; 7 bases align to TRBD1. This CDR3 contains 16 residues. V shed 4 bases, J shed 0 bases, and the junction held 7 bases outside the gene matches. Germline V gene lookup returns CDR1 SGHRS and CDR2 YFSETQ. Here the CDR3 reads CASSPTGAFSYNEQFF. Here the CDR3 DNA reads TGCGCCAGCAGCCCTACAGGGGCCTTCTCCTACAATGAGCAGTTCTTC.

This sequence joins TRBV29-1 and TRBJ2-1, with a possible D match to TRBD2 (6 bases). CDR3 length equals 18 residues. The germline gives CDR1 SQVTM, CDR2 ANQGSEA. V lost 4 bases and J lost 0, with 22 bases in between. CDR3 bases: TGCAGCGTTGTCCCGACTAGTGGGAGATCGGGCTCCTACAATGAGCAGTTCTTC. Its protein is CSVVPTSGRSGSYNEQFF.